One and the same sample provided the 5 T cell receptor beta chains below, sequenced in a study of T cells after yellow fever vaccination (dated by TCRdb to between 2018 and 2021). The label giving this sample's treatment or condition can be read as: live attenuated yellow fever vaccine strain. Library creation used 5' RACE. Sequencing relied on an Illumina HiSeq 2500. The public reads were reanalyzed by TCRdb: fastp trimming at Q25, MiXCR alignment, in-frame beta chains only. CDR3 protein sequences are deduplicated, and each keeps its most common genes and DNA. The sample table lists some 110,000 distinct CDR3 sequences, under 8.5% of them with a count of one. In total, the top ten clones hold around 2.3% of the sample. This sample comprised CD4+ T cells sorted from PBMCs, obtained approximately 11 days after the first yellow fever vaccination. These receptor sequences come from a man aged 18 to 30 who received the YFV17D yellow fever vaccine.

The rearrangement uses TRBV7-2 and TRBJ2-3; D perhaps matches TRBD1 (6 bases). The germline CDR1 and CDR2 sequences are SGHTA and FQGNSA. This CDR3 comprises 15 residues. Trimming took 3 bases from V and 4 from J, leaving 14 bases between them. The CDR3 spells CASSFPGGEADTQYF. DNA of the CDR3: TGTGCCAGCAGCTTCCCTGGGGGCGAGGCAGATACGCAGTATTTT.

This sequence joins TRBV29-1 and TRBJ1-2, with 8 bases identical to TRBD1. Germline CDR1 and CDR2: SQVTM and ANQGSEA. This CDR3 spans 14 amino acids. With V trimmed by 5 bases and J by 4 bases, 9 bases remained unmatched. CDR3 bases: TGCAGCGTTTTCGACAGGGGAGCTTTCTATGGCTACACCTTC. Its protein is CSVFDRGAFYGYTF.

This clonotype was seen more than once but under ten times. The V and J genes are TRBV19 and TRBJ2-1; the D gene could be TRBD1 or TRBD2 (5 bases each). Germline CDR1 and CDR2: LNHDA and SQIVND (reference sequence). The germline V and J ends were trimmed by 2 bases and 7 bases, with 15 bases remaining between them. The CDR3 runs to 15 residues. The CDR3 DNA sequence: TGTGCCAGTAGTATACGACGGGGCGCTGGGAATGAGCAGTTCTTC. Its translation: CASSIRRGAGNEQFF.

This clonotype was found many times. Here the CDR3 reads CASSSPTTDTQYF. The DNA of the CDR3 is TGCGCCAGCAGCTCCCCTACCACAGATACGCAGTATTTT. The gene calls are TRBV5-1 and TRBJ2-3, with D hard to call. This CDR3 has 13 amino acids. Germline lookup yields CDR1 SGHRS and CDR2 YFSETQ. V was cut by 3 bases and J by 2 bases, with 7 bases left in between.

The rearrangement links TRBV5-1 to TRBJ2-5; 7 bases are a match to TRBD1. The length of the CDR3 is 15 residues. J was trimmed by 2 bases and V by 6 bases; bases with no gene match: 10. Germline loops: CDR1 SGHRS, CDR2 YFSETQ. The DNA for the CDR3 is TGCGCCAGCAACCTCCGGGACAGCTTACAAGAGACCCAGTACTTC. It yields the protein CASNLRDSLQETQYF.